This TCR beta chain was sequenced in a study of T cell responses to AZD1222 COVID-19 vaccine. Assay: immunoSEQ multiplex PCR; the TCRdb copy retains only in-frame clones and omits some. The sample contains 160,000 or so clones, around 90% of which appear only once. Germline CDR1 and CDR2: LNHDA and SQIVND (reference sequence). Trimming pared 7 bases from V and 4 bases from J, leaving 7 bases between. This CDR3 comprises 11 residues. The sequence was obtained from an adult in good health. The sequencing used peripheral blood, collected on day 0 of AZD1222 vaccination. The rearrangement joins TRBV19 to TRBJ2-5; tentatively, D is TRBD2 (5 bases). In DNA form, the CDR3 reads TGTGCCAGTAAACTAGGAGAGACCCAGTACTTC. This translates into CASKLGETQYF.